The 32 T cell receptor beta chains presented below share a single source sample, sequenced in a study of T cells in Graves' hyperthyroidism and ophthalmopathy. Amplification of TCR beta CDR3 regions used RNA as the template. The HTBI primer set served for first-round RT-PCR of the TCR CDR3. TCRdb independently ran MiXCR on the multiplex PCR reads; one entry per CDR3 protein. The sample holds approximately 640,000 distinct CDR3 sequences, roughly 15% seen once. Sequencing was carried out using blood. These receptors all stem from a woman aged 25-40 years with Graves' hyperthyroidism.

The chain recombines TRBV27 with TRBJ1-6; D possibly corresponds to TRBD1 (6 bases). V lost 8 bases and J 13 bases, leaving 30 bases between the germline ends. The CDR3 loop spans 17 amino acids. Per germline, CDR1 MNHEY and CDR2 SMNVEV (reference sequence). The CDR3 spells CASSGTSGAGGGWPLHF. CDR3 DNA sequence: TGTGCCAGCTCCGGGACAAGTGGTGCGGGGGGCGGATGGCCCCTCCACTTT.

V usage is TRBV7-9 and J usage is TRBJ2-1; D remains ambiguous. The V gene's germline CDR1 is SEHNR and CDR2 FQNEAQ (reference sequence). V lost 3 bases and J lost 9, with 9 bases in between. The CDR3 has 12 residues. The CDR3 here is CASSLLESEQFF. DNA of the CDR3: TGTGCCAGCAGCTTGCTAGAGAGTGAGCAGTTCTTC.

This clonotype was seen more than once but under ten times. CDR3 nucleotides: TGCAGTGCTAGGAATAGCGGGAGTGTAGACGAGCAGTACTTC. Translation: CSARNSGSVDEQYF. The V call is TRBV20-1, the J call TRBJ2-7; TRBD2 agrees at 9 bases. V shed 3 bases, J shed 5 bases, and the junction held 8 bases outside the gene matches. The CDR3 spans 14 residues. CDR1 is DFQATT and CDR2 is SNEGSKA in the germline V gene (reference sequence).

The J gene is TRBJ2-7, the V gene TRBV5-6, with TRBD2 identical over 7 bases. Germline CDR1 SGHDT, CDR2 YYEEEE. J lost 0 bases, V lost 6 bases, and 6 bases had no gene match. CDR3 length: 14 residues. The CDR3 protein is CASTLGGSSYEQYF. The CDR3 coding sequence is TGTGCCAGCACCCTCGGGGGGAGCTCCTACGAGCAGTACTTC.

This clonotype was counted many times. The rearrangement uses TRBV30 and TRBJ2-7, with 7 bases fitting TRBD1. Germline loops: CDR1 GTSNPN, CDR2 SVGIG (reference sequence). With V trimmed by 1 base and J by 5 bases, 8 bases remained unmatched. The CDR3 totals 14 residues. The DNA for the CDR3 is TGTGCCTGGAGTGGGGAGACAGGGTCCCACGAGCAGTACTTC. It encodes CAWSGETGSHEQYF.

This chain connects TRBV28 to TRBJ1-3, with 11 bases that match TRBD1. The V gene end was trimmed by 8 bases and the J gene end by 3 bases; junction bases not matched to a gene: 9. Germline V CDR1 and CDR2: MDHEN, SYDVKM. CDR3 length: 16 residues. CDR3 bases: TGTGCCAGCGGGAGGACAGGGGGCTATGATGGAAACACCATATATTTT. Its translation is CASGRTGGYDGNTIYF.

This rearrangement joins TRBV20-1 to TRBJ1-4, with D unclear. The CDR3 contains 17 residues. From germline, CDR1 is DFQATT and CDR2 SNEGSKA (reference sequence). V lost 1 base, J lost 2 bases, and 17 bases lay in between. DNA of the CDR3: TGCAGTGCTAGAGGATCTGTTCTTGCCGGCACTAATGAAAAACTGTTTTTT. It translates to CSARGSVLAGTNEKLFF.

This chain connects TRBV7-6 to TRBJ1-6; 9 bases are shared with TRBD1. The CDR3 spans 15 residues. Unmatched junction bases numbered 6, after V lost 5 bases and J lost 7 bases. Germline V gives CDR1 SGHVS, CDR2 FNYEAQ. CDR3 sequence reads: CASSLGTGRNSPLHF. CDR3 nucleotide sequence: TGTGCCAGCAGCCTCGGGACAGGGCGGAATTCACCCCTCCACTTT.

The chain uses TRBV6-1 and TRBJ1-5; 8 nucleotides align to TRBD1. The CDR3 loop spans 16 amino acids. Germline V gene sequence: CDR1 MNHNS, CDR2 SASEGT. The V segment lost 9 bases and the J segment 4 bases; nucleotides outside the gene matches: 14. The CDR3 coding sequence is TGTGCCAGTAGAAGGAATGTCCGACAGGGGAATCAGCCCCAGCATTTT. It yields the protein CASRRNVRQGNQPQHF.

V gene TRBV11-3 combines with J gene TRBJ2-1, with D possibly matching TRBD1 (6 bases). Trimming removed 4 bases at V and 8 bases at J, with 12 bases between. Looked up from germline, CDR1 is SGHNT and CDR2 is YENEEA. CDR3 length equals 13 residues. CDR3 bases: TGTGCCAGCAGCTCCAACAGGGTGGATGAGCAGTTCTTC. This codes for CASSSNRVDEQFF.

Turning to this clonotype: A much bigger clone sits one base away, suggesting this may be a read error. The chain joins TRBV12-3 or TRBV12-4 to TRBJ2-1, with no clear D. This CDR3 contains 13 residues. Here the CDR3 reads CASSLYSYSEQFF. CDR3 coding DNA: TGTGCCAGCAGTTTATACTCCTACAGTGAGCAGTTCTTC.

CDR3 coding DNA: TGTGCCAGCAGCGCCAGCCTAGGTAGGGTAAGGGGCAATGAGCAGTTCTTC. Amino acid sequence: CASSASLGRVRGNEQFF. The chain joins TRBV7-2 to TRBJ2-1; perhaps TRBD1 as D (5 bases). V lost 5 bases and J lost 6, with 23 bases in between. Per germline, CDR1 SGHTA and CDR2 FQGNSA. The CDR3 consists of 17 residues.

This clonotype has ten or more counts. The chain combines TRBV30 with TRBJ2-1, with 11 bases that match TRBD2. Germline assignment: CDR1 GTSNPN and CDR2 SVGIG (reference sequence). The V gene end was trimmed by 3 bases and the J gene end by 6 bases; junction bases not matched to a gene: 1. The CDR3 consists of 13 residues. The CDR3 sequence: CAWRTSGANEQFF. The CDR3 region has the DNA TGTGCCTGGAGGACTAGCGGGGCCAATGAGCAGTTCTTC.

This clonotype was observed once. The CDR3 reads CASSFSSLNTEAFF. Written as DNA, the CDR3 is TGTGCCAGCAGTTTTTCTTCCCTGAACACTGAAGCTTTCTTT. The V call is TRBV27, the J call TRBJ1-1; D is undetermined. Trimming took off 3 bases at V and 0 bases at J, with 8 bases between the two ends. The germline gives CDR1 MNHEY, CDR2 SMNVEV (reference sequence). The CDR3 contains 14 residues.

This clonotype was recorded many times. The chain employs TRBV20-1 and TRBJ1-2, with D perhaps matching TRBD1 (5 bases). This CDR3 has 14 residues. Germline lookup yields CDR1 DFQATT and CDR2 SNEGSKA (reference sequence). The ends were cut back, 1 base at V and 1 base at J, with 10 bases in the middle. CDR3 sequence: CSARVGVINYGYTF. The CDR3 region has the DNA TGCAGTGCTAGAGTGGGGGTAATTAACTATGGCTACACCTTC.

The rearrangement joins TRBV7-9 to TRBJ2-7, with D tentatively TRBD1 (6 bases). V lost 5 bases to trimming and J lost 5 bases, with 19 bases between them. Germline assignment: CDR1 SEHNR and CDR2 FQNEAQ (reference sequence). The CDR3 runs 15 residues. For the CDR3, the DNA is TGTGCCAGCAGCCCCGGACCGGGACAATTTGACGAGCAGTACTTC. Protein: CASSPGPGQFDEQYF.

This clonotype was recorded many times. The junction shows a germline mismatch at one end, possibly a read error. The chain is built from TRBV28 and TRBJ2-5; D is uncertain. The CDR3 is 15 amino acids. Germline lookup yields CDR1 MDHEN and CDR2 SYDVKM. CDR3 amino acids: CSASNSFGRRETQYF. The CDR3, as DNA: TGCAGTGCCAGCAATTCGTTCGGCAGGCGAGAGACCCAGTACTTC.

The J gene is TRBJ2-1, the V gene TRBV7-3; 7 bases agree with TRBD1. Looked up from germline, CDR1 is SGHTA and CDR2 is FQGTGA. The CDR3 runs 15 residues. Trimming removed 4 bases from V and 6 bases from J; junction bases left unmatched: 9. The CDR3 DNA is TGTGCCAGCAGCTCCCAAACAGGGGCCGGCAATGAGCAGTTCTTC. Encoded protein: CASSSQTGAGNEQFF.

This clonotype was detected ten times or more. This chain joins TRBV7-2 and TRBJ2-3; D might be TRBD2 (5 bases). The V and J ends lost 1 base and 1 base respectively, with 9 bases between them. The CDR3 consists of 15 residues. Germline loops: CDR1 SGHTA, CDR2 FQGNSA. The CDR3 here is CASSLVYGGTDTQYF. CDR3 bases: TGTGCCAGCAGCTTAGTTTACGGGGGCACAGATACGCAGTATTTT.

V and J are TRBV20-1 and TRBJ1-2; 9 bases are a match to TRBD1. The CDR3 is 16 amino acids. Germline V gene sequence: CDR1 DFQATT, CDR2 SNEGSKA (reference sequence). The ends lost 5 bases at V and 8 bases at J; junction bases unmatched: 18. The DNA for the CDR3 is TGCAGTGCTCAGGGAGGACGGCACAGGGGGCGGGGAGGCTACACCTTC. It specifies CSAQGGRHRGRGGYTF.

This clonotype was counted between two and nine times. The CDR3 coding sequence is TGTGCCAGCAGCGCCTCCGGGACTAGCGAAGAGACCCAGTACTTC. It encodes CASSASGTSEETQYF. The J gene is TRBJ2-5, the V gene TRBV9, with 10 bases aligning to TRBD2. CDR3 length equals 15 residues. V lost 3 bases to trimming and J lost 3 bases; unmatched junction nucleotides: 5. Germline CDR1 SGDLS, CDR2 YYNGEE.

This clonotype has ten or more counts. V is TRBV6-1 and J is TRBJ2-7; 10 bases match TRBD2. The length of the CDR3 is 15 residues. Germline CDR1 reads MNHNS; CDR2 reads SASEGT. J lost 2 bases, V lost 3 bases, and 4 bases had no gene match. The CDR3 spells CASSDEAGGPYEQYF. CDR3 DNA sequence: TGTGCCAGCAGTGACGAAGCGGGAGGGCCCTACGAGCAGTACTTC.

This clonotype was seen many times. The CDR3 here is CASGLVLGQGGPYEQYF. CDR3 nucleotide sequence: TGTGCTAGTGGTTTGGTACTGGGGCAGGGGGGACCCTACGAGCAGTACTTC. This chain joins TRBV12-5 and TRBJ2-7, with D perhaps TRBD1 (7 bases). The V and J ends lost 0 bases and 2 bases respectively, with 17 bases between them. The CDR3 runs 17 residues. Germline V gene lookup returns CDR1 LGHNT and CDR2 FRNRAP.

This clonotype has a count of ten or more. The chain recombines TRBV20-1 with TRBJ2-5; 10 bases are shared with TRBD2. The germline gives CDR1 DFQATT, CDR2 SNEGSKA (reference sequence). CDR3 length: 15 amino acids. Trimming at V came to 3 bases and at J to 5 bases, leaving 9 bases not matched to a gene. The CDR3 nucleotides read TGCAGTGCTAGTCGCCTAGCGGGGGAGAGGGAGACCCAGTACTTC. The encoded protein is CSASRLAGERETQYF.

At least ten counts were recorded for this clonotype. The CDR3: CATGTSGFYEQYF. The DNA for the CDR3 is TGTGCCACCGGGACTAGCGGATTCTACGAGCAGTACTTC. The chain couples TRBV30 to TRBJ2-7, with 11 bases fitting TRBD2. Per germline, CDR1 GTSNPN and CDR2 SVGIG (reference sequence). This CDR3 has 13 residues. V lost 8 bases, J lost 3 bases, and 6 bases stayed unmatched.

This clonotype showed up many times. The chain employs TRBV28 and TRBJ1-1; D is unresolved. Germline V lookup: CDR1 MDHEN, CDR2 SYDVKM. Deletions cut 4 bases from V and 3 bases from J, with 6 bases between. The CDR3 runs to 12 residues. For the CDR3, the DNA is TGTGCCAGCAGTTCCGGGCACACTGAAGCTTTCTTT. It specifies CASSSGHTEAFF. The whole variable domain, filled in from reference TRBV28 and TRBJ1-1, reads DVKVTQSSRYLVKRTGEKVFLECVQDMDHENMFWYRQDPGLGLRLIYFSYDVKMKEKGDIPEGYSVSREKKERFSLILESASTNQTSMYLCASSSGHTEAFFGQGTRLTVV.

This clonotype was seen ten or more times. J is TRBJ2-1 and V is TRBV5-1; 8 positions match TRBD1. This CDR3 region has 15 residues. CDR1 SGHRS and CDR2 YFSETQ come from the germline V gene. With 3 bases clipped from V and 7 bases from J, the junction kept 9 bases outside the gene matches. As DNA, the CDR3 is TGCGCCAGCAGCTCGAACACCAGGGGGCTAAATGAGCAGTTCTTC. Translating it yields CASSSNTRGLNEQFF.

This clonotype has ten or more counts. The chain joins TRBV5-1 to TRBJ2-7, with TRBD2 identical over 13 bases. Germline CDR1 reads SGHRS; CDR2 reads YFSETQ. V gave up 0 bases and J gave up 2 bases; unmatched junction bases: 2. The CDR3 contains 16 residues. The CDR3 region has the DNA TGCGCCAGCAGCTTGGGGGGGACTAGCGGGACCTACGAGCAGTACTTC. Protein sequence: CASSLGGTSGTYEQYF.

This clonotype was picked up many times. This rearrangement joins TRBV2 to TRBJ2-1, with a tentative D call TRBD1 (6 bases). Germline values: CDR1 SNHLY, CDR2 FYNNEI. V dropped 2 bases and J dropped 7 bases, with 9 bases sitting between them. The CDR3 is made up of 13 amino acids. This CDR3 is CASSEIGTNEQFF. The CDR3 DNA reads TGTGCCAGCAGTGAAATAGGGACAAATGAGCAGTTCTTC.

This chain links TRBV13 with TRBJ2-5; D is possibly TRBD1 (6 bases). V lost 6 bases, J lost 4 bases, and 15 bases lay in between. CDR1 is PRHDT, CDR2 FYEKMQ, per germline (reference sequence). CDR3 size: 14 residues. The CDR3 sequence is CASRIQGGRETQYF. In nucleotides, the CDR3 is TGTGCCAGCAGGATACAGGGCGGGCGAGAGACCCAGTACTTC. Combining the CDR3 with reference TRBV13 and TRBJ2-5 gives the whole variable domain AAGVIQSPRHLIKEKRETATLKCYPIPRHDTVYWYQQGPGQDPQFLISFYEKMQSDKGSIPDRFSAQQFSDYHSELNMSSLELGDSALYFCASRIQGGRETQYFGPGTRLLVL.

On this clonotype: A read error is possible here, since a much larger clone lies one base away. J is TRBJ1-1 and V is TRBV30, with no clear D. Germline V CDR1 and CDR2: GTSNPN, SVGIG (reference sequence). This CDR3 comprises 13 residues. V lost 2 bases and J lost 2, with 9 bases in between. CDR3 nucleotide sequence: TGTGCCTGGAGTATACAAGTAAACACTGAAGCTTTCTTT. Its protein product is CAWSIQVNTEAFF.

This clonotype appeared many times. The chain combines TRBV29-1 with TRBJ2-1; 8 positions agree with TRBD2. V was clipped by 4 bases and J by 2 bases; unmatched bases: 10. The germline CDR1 and CDR2 sequences are SQVTM and ANQGSEA. CDR3 size: 16 residues. Here the CDR3 DNA reads TGCAGCGTTGTCCCCACTAGCGGCCCCACCTACAATGAGCAGTTCTTC. Translating gives CSVVPTSGPTYNEQFF.